Presented here are 14 T cell receptor beta chains from one specimen sequenced in a study of CD8 T cells in Susac syndrome. RNA totalling about 0.45 to 1 ug underwent reverse transcription with random hexamers. TCRdb re-called the immunoSEQ multiplex PCR reads through MiXCR, storing one row per CDR3 protein. The table lists roughly 25,000 distinct CDR3 sequences, 85% to 95% of them singletons. Material: CD8+ T cells from PBMCs. The source is a human donor with Susac syndrome.

The chain joins TRBV7-9 to TRBJ2-7, with D possibly matching TRBD1 (5 bases). This CDR3 has 15 residues. V shed 1 base and J shed 1 base, with 11 bases lying between them. The germline V gene encodes CDR1 SEHNR and CDR2 FQNEAQ (reference sequence). The CDR3 DNA is TGTGCCAGCAGCTTAGTTGCAGGGCGATCCTACGAGCAGTACTTC. The encoded protein is CASSLVAGRSYEQYF.

The chain is built from TRBV4-2 and TRBJ2-2; D is tentatively TRBD1 or TRBD2 (6 bases each). There are 14 residues in the CDR3. Germline CDR1 is LGHNA and CDR2 is YNFKEQ. Trimming cost V 7 bases and J 3 bases, with 12 bases left between them. In DNA form, the CDR3 reads TGTGCCAGCACCGGGGGCCTCGACACCGGGGAGCTGTTTTTT. Translated, it gives CASTGGLDTGELFF.

V usage is TRBV5-5 and J usage is TRBJ2-3, with TRBD1 matching 9 bases. Losses at the gene ends were 1 base for V and 2 bases for J; bases not matched to a gene: 5. Germline lookup yields CDR1 SGHKS and CDR2 YYEKEE (reference sequence). CDR3 length: 16 amino acids. The CDR3 region is CASSLLTGGTTDTQYF. The CDR3 DNA sequence: TGTGCCAGCAGCTTGCTGACAGGGGGAACCACAGATACGCAGTATTTT.

The chain links TRBV5-1 to TRBJ2-6; 7 bases match TRBD1. The length of the CDR3 is 17 residues. CDR1 and CDR2 (germline): SGHRS, YFSETQ. The V gene end was trimmed by 2 bases and the J gene end by 1 base; junction bases not matched to a gene: 6. The CDR3 is CASSLRDSMSGANVLTF. CDR3 in DNA: TGCGCCAGCAGCTTACGGGACAGTATGTCTGGGGCCAACGTCCTGACTTTC.

V is TRBV28 and J is TRBJ2-7; D call uncertain. The CDR3 covers 13 residues. V gave up 2 bases and J gave up 7 bases, with 12 bases separating them. Germline V gives CDR1 MDHEN, CDR2 SYDVKM. CDR3 sequence (DNA): TGTGCCAGCAGTTTACCTCAGGCTCTTGAGCAGTACTTC. It is translated as CASSLPQALEQYF.

This clonotype occurred once. V usage is TRBV7-9 and J usage is TRBJ2-3; D call uncertain. The CDR3 has 12 residues. CDR1 is SEHNR, CDR2 FQNEAQ, per germline (reference sequence). V was clipped by 7 bases and J by 2 bases, with 7 bases between them. CDR3 loop: CASTLYTDTQYF. The CDR3 nucleotides read TGTGCCAGCACGTTGTACACAGATACGCAGTATTTT.

The chain carries TRBV6-1 and TRBJ1-1; the D is unclear. Germline-derived CDR1 and CDR2 are MNHNS and SASEGT. Between the trimmed V and J ends, which lost 6 bases and 1 base, there was a span of 21 bases. This CDR3 spans 17 amino acids. CDR3 protein: CASSPDGRLVENTEAFF. CDR3 DNA sequence: TGTGCCAGCAGCCCGGACGGCCGTTTAGTCGAGAACACTGAAGCTTTCTTT.

The chain carries TRBV6-6 and TRBJ2-7; 8 bases match TRBD1. This CDR3 comprises 13 residues. V gave up 5 bases and J gave up 2 bases; unmatched junction bases: 2. In germline, CDR1 is MNHNY, CDR2 SVGAGI (reference sequence). The CDR3 protein is CASSRDRPYEQYF. The CDR3 DNA reads TGTGCCAGCAGTAGGGACAGGCCCTACGAGCAGTACTTC.

The V gene is TRBV14, the J gene TRBJ1-2; D possibly corresponds to TRBD1 (6 bases). V lost 1 base and J 6 bases, leaving 9 bases between the germline ends. CDR1 and CDR2 from the germline V gene are SGHDN and FVKESK. The CDR3 is 13 residues long. The CDR3 loop is CASSQAGVHGYTF. The CDR3 DNA sequence: TGTGCCAGCAGCCAAGCAGGGGTCCATGGCTACACCTTC.

V gene TRBV20-1 combines with J gene TRBJ1-6; 8 bases are shared with TRBD1. Germline V gene sequence: CDR1 DFQATT, CDR2 SNEGSKA (reference sequence). This CDR3 contains 14 residues. Trimming at V came to 6 bases and at J to 14 bases, leaving 15 bases not matched to a gene. CDR3 sequence: CSAQPGQGPGALHF. CDR3 sequence (DNA): TGCAGTGCCCAACCTGGACAGGGTCCTGGGGCCCTCCACTTT.

This clonotype was counted a single time. The chain employs TRBV25-1 and TRBJ2-1, with 7 bases matching TRBD1. This CDR3 is 14 amino acids long. Germline values: CDR1 MGHDK, CDR2 SYGVNS. With 3 bases clipped from V and 2 bases from J, the junction kept 1 base outside the gene matches. This chain's CDR3 is CASSEGQPYNEQFF. In nucleotides, the CDR3 is TGTGCCAGCAGTGAGGGACAGCCCTACAATGAGCAGTTCTTC. Combining the CDR3 with reference TRBV25-1 and TRBJ2-1 gives the whole variable domain EADIYQTPRYLVIGTGKKITLECSQTMGHDKMYWYQQDPGMELHLIHYSYGVNSTEKGDLSSESTVSRIRTEHFPLTLESARPSHTSQYLCASSEGQPYNEQFFGPGTRLTVL.

The chain recombines TRBV28 with TRBJ2-7, with TRBD1 matching 10 bases. V was clipped by 6 bases and J by 4 bases; unmatched bases: 9. There are 15 residues in the CDR3. Germline V CDR1 and CDR2: MDHEN, SYDVKM. This CDR3 reads CASRLRDRGHYEQYF. The CDR3 DNA reads as TGTGCCAGCAGGTTACGGGACAGGGGCCATTACGAGCAGTACTTC.

The chain joins TRBV19 to TRBJ1-1; unclear D gene. This CDR3 is built from 13 residues. Trimming shortened V by 1 base and J by 1 base, and 4 bases separated the two germline ends. Germline values: CDR1 LNHDA, CDR2 SQIVND (reference sequence). CDR3 loop: CASSIASNTEAFF. In DNA, the CDR3 is TGTGCCAGTAGTATAGCTTCGAACACTGAAGCTTTCTTT.

Notes on this clonotype: The junction departs from germline at one end; a sequencing error may be responsible. V usage is TRBV5-1 and J usage is TRBJ2-3; D is uncertain. CDR1 is SGHRS and CDR2 is YFSETQ in the germline V gene. There are 15 residues in the CDR3. The CDR3 nucleotides read TGCGCCAGCAGCCCTCTACTTGGTTTCACAGATACGCAGTACTTT. The encoded protein is CASSPLLGFTDTQYF.